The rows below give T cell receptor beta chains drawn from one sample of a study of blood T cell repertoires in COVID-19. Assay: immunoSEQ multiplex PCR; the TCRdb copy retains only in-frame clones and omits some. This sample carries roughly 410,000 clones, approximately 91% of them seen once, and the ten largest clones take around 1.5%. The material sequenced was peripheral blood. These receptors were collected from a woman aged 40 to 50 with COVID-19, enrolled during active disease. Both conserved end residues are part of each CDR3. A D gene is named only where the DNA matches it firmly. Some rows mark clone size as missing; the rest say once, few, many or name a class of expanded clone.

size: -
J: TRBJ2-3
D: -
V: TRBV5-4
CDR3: CASSSYTDTQYF
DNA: TGTGCCAGCAGCTCCTACACAGATACGCAGTATTTT

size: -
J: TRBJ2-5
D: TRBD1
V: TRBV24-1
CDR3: CATSDPGTGQETQYF
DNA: TGTGCCACCAGTGACCCCGGGACAGGGCAAGAGACCCAGTACTTC

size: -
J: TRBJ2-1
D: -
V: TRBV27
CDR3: CASRRSRGDEQFF
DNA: TGTGCCAGCAGACGGAGCAGGGGCGACGAGCAGTTCTTC

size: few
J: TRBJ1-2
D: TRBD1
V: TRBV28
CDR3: CASIHLGGTAYGYTF
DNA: TGTGCCAGCATCCACCTAGGGGGGACAGCCTATGGCTACACCTTC

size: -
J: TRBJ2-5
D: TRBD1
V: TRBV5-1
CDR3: CASSWDRGFQETQYF
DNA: TGCGCCAGCAGCTGGGACAGGGGGTTCCAAGAGACCCAGTACTTC

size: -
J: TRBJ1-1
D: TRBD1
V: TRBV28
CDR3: CASSLGTGVADTEAFF
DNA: TGTGCCAGCAGTTTGGGGACAGGGGTAGCGGACACTGAAGCTTTCTTT

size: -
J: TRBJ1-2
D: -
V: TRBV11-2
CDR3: CASSPRNREGGYTF
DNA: TGTGCCAGCAGCCCGCGAAACAGGGAAGGTGGCTACACCTTC

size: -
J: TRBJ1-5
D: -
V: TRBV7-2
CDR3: CASSQFNQPQHF
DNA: TGTGCCAGCAGCCAATTCAATCAGCCCCAGCATTTT

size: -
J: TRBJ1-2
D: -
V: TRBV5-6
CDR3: CASSSLELGGYTF
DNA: TGTGCCAGCAGCTCCCTGGAGTTGGGTGGCTACACCTTC

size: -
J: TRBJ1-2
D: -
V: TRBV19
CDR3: CATSITNYGYTF
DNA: TGTGCCACAAGTATTACTAACTATGGCTACACCTTC

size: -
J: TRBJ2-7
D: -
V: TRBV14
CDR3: CASSLSVTYEQYF
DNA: TGTGCCAGCAGCCTTTCAGTGACCTACGAGCAGTACTTC

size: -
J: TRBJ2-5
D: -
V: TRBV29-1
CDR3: CSARTQVQETQYF
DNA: TGCAGCGCCCGAACACAGGTCCAAGAGACCCAGTACTTC

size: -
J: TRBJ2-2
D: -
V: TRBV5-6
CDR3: CASSPLWRAELFF
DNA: TGTGCCAGCAGCCCCCTTTGGAGGGCGGAGCTGTTTTTT

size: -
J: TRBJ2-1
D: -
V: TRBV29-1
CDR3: CSALRGTSSHEQFF
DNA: TGCAGCGCCCTACGGGGAACTAGTTCCCATGAGCAGTTCTTC

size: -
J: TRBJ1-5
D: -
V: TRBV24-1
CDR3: CATSASQDRDQPQHF
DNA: TGTGCCACCAGTGCCTCCCAGGACAGAGATCAGCCCCAGCATTTT

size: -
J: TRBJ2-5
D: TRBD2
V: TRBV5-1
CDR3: CASSLQRGPGETQYF
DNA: TGCGCCAGCAGCTTGCAGCGGGGGCCGGGGGAGACCCAGTACTTC

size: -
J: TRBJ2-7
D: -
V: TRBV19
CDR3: CASSPRGLYEQYF
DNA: TGTGCCAGTAGTCCCCGGGGGTTGTACGAGCAGTACTTC

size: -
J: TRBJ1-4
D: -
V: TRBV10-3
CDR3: CATAAGATNEKLFF
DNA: TGTGCCACCGCGGCCGGTGCAACTAATGAAAAACTGTTTTTT

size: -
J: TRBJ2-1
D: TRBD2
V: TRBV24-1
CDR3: CATSDPGLAGNNEQFF
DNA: TGTGCCACCAGTGACCCCGGACTAGCGGGAAATAATGAGCAGTTCTTC

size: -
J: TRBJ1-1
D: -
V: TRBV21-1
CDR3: CASSKAYGTEAFF
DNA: TGTGCCAGCAGCAAAGCCTACGGGACTGAAGCTTTCTTT

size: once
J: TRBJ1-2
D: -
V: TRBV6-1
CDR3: CASSDGIGTLYGYTF
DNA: TGTGCCAGCAGTGATGGGATTGGGACACTCTATGGCTACACCTTC

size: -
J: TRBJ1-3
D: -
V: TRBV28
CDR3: CASSFRVGNTIYF
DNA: TGTGCCAGCAGTTTCAGGGTTGGAAACACCATATATTTT

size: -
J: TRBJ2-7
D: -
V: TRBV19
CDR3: CASSIAGALNEQYF
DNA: TGTGCCAGTAGTATAGCAGGGGCGTTAAACGAGCAGTACTTC

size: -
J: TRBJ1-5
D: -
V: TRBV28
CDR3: CASSPDRINQPQHF
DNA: TGTGCCAGCAGTCCGGACAGAATCAATCAGCCCCAGCATTTT

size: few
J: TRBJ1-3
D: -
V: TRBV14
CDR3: CASSHRGSSGNTIYF
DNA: TGTGCCAGCAGCCACCGAGGATCCTCTGGAAACACCATATATTTT

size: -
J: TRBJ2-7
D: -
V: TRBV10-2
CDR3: CASSVGGPPTEQYF
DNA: TGCGCCAGCAGTGTGGGGGGGCCACCTACCGAGCAGTACTTC

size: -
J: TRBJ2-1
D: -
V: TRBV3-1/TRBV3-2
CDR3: CASSQDLAPRVNEQFF
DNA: TGTGCCAGCAGCCAAGATCTTGCACCGCGCGTCAATGAGCAGTTCTTC

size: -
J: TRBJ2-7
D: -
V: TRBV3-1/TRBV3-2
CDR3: CASSRAGEQYF
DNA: TGTGCCAGCAGCCGGGCGGGAGAGCAGTACTTC

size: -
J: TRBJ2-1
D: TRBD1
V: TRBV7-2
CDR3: CASSSATGSEQFF
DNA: TGTGCCAGCAGCTCGGCGACAGGGTCTGAGCAGTTCTTC

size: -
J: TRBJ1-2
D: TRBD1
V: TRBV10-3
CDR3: CAIRRRDRGVYDYGYTF
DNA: TGTGCCATCAGGAGGCGGGACAGGGGAGTCTATGACTATGGCTACACCTTC

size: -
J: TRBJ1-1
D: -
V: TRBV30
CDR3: CAWSVRRGREWVNTEAFF
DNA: TGTGCCTGGAGTGTACGGAGGGGCCGAGAATGGGTGAACACTGAAGCTTTCTTT

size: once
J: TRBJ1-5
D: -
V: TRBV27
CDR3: CASSLSSQPQHF
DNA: TGTGCCAGCAGTTTATCTAGTCAGCCCCAGCATTTT

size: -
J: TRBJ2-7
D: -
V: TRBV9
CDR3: CASSVEPRYEQYF
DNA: TGTGCCAGCAGCGTAGAGCCGAGATACGAGCAGTACTTC

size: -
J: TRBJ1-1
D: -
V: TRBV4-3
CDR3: CASSQLYGNTEAFF
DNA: TGCGCCAGCAGCCAACTATACGGGAACACTGAAGCTTTCTTT

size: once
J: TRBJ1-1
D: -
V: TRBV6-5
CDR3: CASSYRGLLTEAFF
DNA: TGTGCCAGCAGTTACCGCGGACTTCTCACTGAAGCTTTCTTT

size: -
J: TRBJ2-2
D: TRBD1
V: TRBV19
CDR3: CASIPPSGQGPGELFF
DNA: TGTGCCAGTATCCCACCCAGTGGACAGGGTCCCGGGGAGCTGTTTTTT

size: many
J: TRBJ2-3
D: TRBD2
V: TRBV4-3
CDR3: CASSQLAGGGTDTQYF
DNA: TGCGCCAGCAGCCAGCTAGCGGGGGGTGGCACAGATACGCAGTATTTT

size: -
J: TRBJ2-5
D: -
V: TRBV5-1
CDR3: CASSLGGSSETQYF
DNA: TGCGCCAGCAGCTTGGGTGGTAGCTCGGAGACCCAGTACTTC

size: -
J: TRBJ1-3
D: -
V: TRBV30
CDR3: CAWSALQGRSGNTIYF
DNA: TGTGCCTGGAGTGCCCTACAGGGACGCTCTGGAAACACCATATATTTT

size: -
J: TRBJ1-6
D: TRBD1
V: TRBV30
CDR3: CAWSPRGQGSPNYNSPLHF
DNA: TGTGCCTGGAGTCCACGAGGACAGGGATCCCCCAACTATAATTCACCCCTCCACTTT

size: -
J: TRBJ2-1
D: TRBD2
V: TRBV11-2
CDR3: CASSLGTSGGHEQFF
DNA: TGTGCCAGCAGCTTAGGGACTAGCGGGGGCCATGAGCAGTTCTTC